Ten or more counts support the clone carrying this T cell receptor (beta chain). Its antigen is unidentified. This specimen comes from a study of T-cell reconstitution after alpha-beta-depleted transplantation in children. Unique molecular identifiers featured in how the TCRbeta library was prepared. A single record per CDR3 protein comes from TCRdb applying MiXCR to the PCR reads. This repertoire shows some 450,000 distinct CDR3 sequences, around 46% found once; its top ten account for roughly a quarter. The CDR3 covers 14 residues. The germline V gene has CDR1 SGHTA and CDR2 FQGNSA. Trimming left V 6 bases short and J 5 bases short, with 16 bases between. The study's findings and limits: Surviving recipient T cells and thymic progenitors accounted for the high day-60 TCRbeta diversity observed in some patients. T-cell counts and diversity at one year post-transplant came mainly from newly produced T cells. The study reportedly traced alpha-beta T cells about two months after transplant to several hundred expanded graft clones.

The chain links TRBV7-2 to TRBJ2-5, with TRBD2 as a possible D gene (6 bases). Here the sequenced sample was PBMCs, taken before TCRalphabeta/CD19-depleted stem cell transplant. The clonotype originates from a girl aged 2 to 10 with aplastic anemia, due to receive a stem cell transplant. CDR3 DNA: TGTGCCAGCAGTTCCGGGAGAGGGTGGGAGACCCAGTACTTC. Amino acids: CASSSGRGWETQYF.